The 3 T cell receptor beta chains listed next were all sequenced from one sample in a study of OX40 agonist ivuxolimab in advanced cancers. TCRdb's table, derived via immunoSEQ multiplex PCR, lists solely in-frame clones and lacks some. The table includes around 50,000 clones, 80% to 90% detected once. Here the sequenced sample was CD4+ or CD8+ T cells sorted from blood, taken in a trial of the OX40 agonist ivuxolimab. Receptors originate from an adult with an advanced solid tumor such as melanoma, head and neck, liver or kidney cancer.

A single count supports this clone. This chain joins TRBV27 and TRBJ2-7; D is uncertain. V lost 9 bases to trimming and J lost 5 bases, with 20 bases between them. The germline CDR1 and CDR2 sequences are MNHEY and SMNVEV (reference sequence). The CDR3 contains 14 residues. The CDR3 loop is CASKKGSHPDEQYF. The CDR3 nucleotides read TGTGCCAGTAAGAAGGGATCCCACCCTGACGAGCAGTACTTC.

Only a few counts were recorded for this clone. The chain joins TRBV29-1 to TRBJ2-7; D not resolved. CDR1 is SQVTM, CDR2 ANQGSEA, per germline. Trimming removed 2 bases from V and 0 bases from J, with 14 bases in between. CDR3 size: 15 residues. The CDR3 loop reads CSVEIEDGTSYEQYF. The CDR3 coding sequence is TGCAGCGTTGAAATTGAGGACGGAACCTCCTACGAGCAGTACTTC.

This clone showed up just once. This chain links TRBV28 with TRBJ2-7; 7 nucleotides align to TRBD1. The germline CDR1 and CDR2 sequences are MDHEN and SYDVKM. V lost 6 bases and J lost 0; bases outside the gene matches: 8. The CDR3 totals 15 residues. The CDR3 nucleotides are TGTGCCAGCAGACAGACAGGGCTCAGCTCCTACGAGCAGTACTTC. This codes for CASRQTGLSSYEQYF.